Each of the 27 T cell receptor beta chains below was sequenced from the same sample in a study of blood T cell repertoires in COVID-19 (dated by TCRdb to the early 2020s). The library was generated by the immunoSEQ multiplex PCR assay. TCRdb took this table from immuneACCESS and kept in-frame rearrangements with V and J called. Such tables lack part of the clones; where checked against another copy, unresolved V genes explain under half of the gap, and the rest is unexplained. A total of about 440,000 clones appear in this sample, about 91% of them only once. Together, the top ten hold 10% to 15% of the sample. Sequences were obtained from peripheral blood. The receptors stem from a woman in her 50s with COVID-19, enrolled during active disease.

V and J are TRBV12-5 and TRBJ2-1; a weak D match, TRBD1 (6 bases). Germline-derived CDR1 and CDR2 are LGHNT and FRNRAP. V was pared by 0 bases and J by 5 bases, with 14 bases between. The CDR3 runs 16 residues. CDR3 nucleotides: TGTGCTAGTGGTTTGGTAAGGGACACCTTTAACAATGAGCAGTTCTTC. It yields the protein CASGLVRDTFNNEQFF.

The chain links TRBV4-2 to TRBJ1-4; D might be TRBD1 (5 bases). The CDR3 extends over 18 amino acids. V lost 4 bases, J lost 6 bases, and 24 bases lay in between. CDR1 is LGHNA, CDR2 YNFKEQ, per germline. The CDR3 DNA reads TGTGCCAGCAGCCCTAACCACCCAACCGGGGGTAGATATGAAAAACTGTTTTTT. This gives the protein CASSPNHPTGGRYEKLFF.

CDR3 residues: CASSLVQGDHEKLFF. In nucleotides, the CDR3 is TGTGCCAGCAGCCTCGTACAGGGGGATCATGAAAAACTGTTTTTT. V and J are TRBV4-2 and TRBJ1-4; 8 nucleotides line up with TRBD1. This CDR3 comprises 15 residues. Losses at the gene ends were 4 bases for V and 6 bases for J; bases not matched to a gene: 7. CDR1 and CDR2 from the germline V gene are LGHNA and YNFKEQ.

With respect to this clone: Within the sample, other DNA sequences also encode this same CDR3. The chain carries TRBV27 and TRBJ1-3, with TRBD1 identical over 8 bases. Germline CDR1 and CDR2: MNHEY and SMNVEV (reference sequence). The CDR3 sequence is 14 residues long. V lost 5 bases to trimming and J lost 2 bases; unmatched junction nucleotides: 2. The CDR3 loop reads CASSTTGAGNTIYF. The CDR3 region has the DNA TGTGCCAGCAGTACGACAGGGGCTGGAAACACCATATATTTT.

The V call is TRBV27, the J call TRBJ2-5; 7 bases are shared with TRBD2. After removal of 3 bases from V and 1 base from J, the junction contained 2 bases not matched to a gene. Germline V gives CDR1 MNHEY, CDR2 SMNVEV (reference sequence). This CDR3 is built from 14 residues. The chain's CDR3 is CASSLASGQETQYF. Written as DNA, the CDR3 is TGTGCCAGCAGTTTGGCTAGCGGCCAAGAGACCCAGTACTTC.

The rearrangement joins TRBV6-5 to TRBJ1-2; 7 bases line up with TRBD1. Germline CDR1 is MNHEY and CDR2 is SVGAGI. This CDR3 has 15 amino acids. After removal of 0 bases from V and 5 bases from J, the junction contained 6 bases not matched to a gene. CDR3 bases: TGTGCCAGCAGTTACTCGGAGGAGGGGGCGTATGGCTACACCTTC. Translation: CASSYSEEGAYGYTF.

The rearrangement uses TRBV14 and TRBJ1-1; weak D call: TRBD1 (6 bases). This CDR3 has 15 amino acids. Between the trimmed V and J ends, which lost 8 bases and 5 bases, there was a span of 21 bases. The germline gives CDR1 SGHDN, CDR2 FVKESK. The CDR3 spells CASLSPQGGKTEAFF. CDR3 bases: TGTGCCAGCTTAAGTCCACAGGGTGGTAAGACTGAAGCTTTCTTT. The whole variable domain, filled in from reference TRBV14 and TRBJ1-1, reads EAGVTQFPSHSVIEKGQTVTLRCDPISGHDNLYWYRRVMGKEIKFLLHFVKESKQDESGMPNNRFLAERTGGTYSTLKVQPAELEDSGVYFCASLSPQGGKTEAFFGQGTRLTVV.

The chain joins TRBV30 to TRBJ1-1; 7 nucleotides line up with TRBD1. Germline loops: CDR1 GTSNPN, CDR2 SVGIG (reference sequence). CDR3 length: 12 residues. The V gene end was trimmed by 0 bases and the J gene end by 10 bases; junction bases not matched to a gene: 5. CDR3 in amino acids: CAWSVHEGAAFF. Here the CDR3 DNA reads TGTGCCTGGAGTGTACATGAGGGGGCAGCTTTCTTT.

The chain is built from TRBV19 and TRBJ2-2; D not certain. CDR3 length: 11 residues. The V end lost 5 bases, the J end lost 7 bases, and 5 bases lay between the germline ends. Germline CDR1 LNHDA, CDR2 SQIVND (reference sequence). Here the CDR3 reads CASSEDGELFF. The DNA of the CDR3 is TGTGCCAGTAGTGAGGACGGGGAGCTGTTTTTT.

This chain uses TRBV7-9 with TRBJ1-2; 12 bases are shared with TRBD1. CDR3 length: 15 residues. Germline V CDR1 and CDR2: SEHNR, FQNEAQ (reference sequence). V trimming: 5 bases; J trimming: 6 bases; junction bases outside the gene matches: 7. The CDR3, as DNA: TGTGCCAGCAGCGCCAACCGGGACAGGGGGCATGGCTACACCTTC. Translated: CASSANRDRGHGYTF. Full variable domain (outside the CDR3, taken from reference TRBV7-9 and TRBJ1-2): DTGVSQNPRHKITKRGQNVTFRCDPISEHNRLYWYRQTLGQGPEFLTYFQNEAQLEKSRLLSDRFSAERPKGSFSTLEIQRTEQGDSAMYLCASSANRDRGHGYTFGSGTRLTVV.

V usage is TRBV5-6 and J usage is TRBJ2-3, with unresolved D. Germline V gene sequence: CDR1 SGHDT, CDR2 YYEEEE. Trimming removed 2 bases from V and 4 bases from J, with 5 bases in between. CDR3 size: 12 residues. This chain's CDR3 is CASSLFADTQYF. The CDR3 DNA reads as TGTGCCAGCAGCTTATTCGCAGATACGCAGTATTTT. The complete variable domain, with remaining parts taken from reference TRBV5-6 and TRBJ2-3, reads DAGVTQSPTHLIKTRGQQVTLRCSPKSGHDTVSWYQQALGQGPQFIFQYYEEEERQRGNFPDRFSGHQFPNYSSELNVNALLLGDSALYLCASSLFADTQYFGPGTRLTVL.

The rearrangement links TRBV6-5 to TRBJ1-2; D not resolved. Trimming stripped 0 bases from V and 4 bases from J, with 9 bases between. This CDR3 contains 14 residues. CDR1 is MNHEY and CDR2 is SVGAGI in the germline V gene. This CDR3 is CASSYSPETYGYTF. CDR3 nucleotide sequence: TGTGCCAGCAGTTACTCTCCAGAAACCTATGGCTACACCTTC.

The chain couples TRBV4-1 to TRBJ2-7; 9 bases fit TRBD2. V lost 1 base, J lost 4 bases, and 5 bases stayed unmatched. The CDR3 loop spans 15 amino acids. Germline CDR1 MGHRA, CDR2 YSYEKL. This CDR3 is CASSQGRGGLYEQYF. As DNA, the CDR3 is TGCGCCAGCAGCCAAGGGCGGGGGGGCCTTTACGAGCAGTACTTC.

The chain has TRBV9 and TRBJ2-7, with 12 bases fitting TRBD2. The V segment lost 3 bases and the J segment 3 bases; nucleotides outside the gene matches: 4. The CDR3 sequence is 15 residues long. In germline, CDR1 is SGDLS, CDR2 YYNGEE. CDR3 protein: CASSARLAGDYEQYF. CDR3 bases: TGTGCCAGCAGCGCCCGACTAGCGGGGGACTACGAGCAGTACTTC.

In this sample, this clone turned up a few times. V and J are TRBV5-1 and TRBJ2-3; D remains unclear. The V gene lost 3 bases and the J gene lost 2 bases, with 13 bases spanning the gap. The CDR3 totals 15 residues. Germline V gene lookup returns CDR1 SGHRS and CDR2 YFSETQ. The CDR3 loop reads CASSSLEAFTDTQYF. CDR3 nucleotides: TGCGCCAGCAGCTCGTTAGAGGCTTTCACAGATACGCAGTATTTT. Full variable domain (missing parts from reference TRBV5-1 and TRBJ2-3): KAGVTQTPRYLIKTRGQQVTLSCSPISGHRSVSWYQQTPGQGLQFLFEYFSETQRNKGNFPGRFSGRQFSNSRSEMNVSTLELGDSALYLCASSSLEAFTDTQYFGPGTRLTVL.

This clone was seen a few times. CDR3 DNA sequence: TGCAGCGTTGAAGATCTTGGGGGGGCCATGAACACTGAAGCTTTCTTT. Its translation: CSVEDLGGAMNTEAFF. V usage is TRBV29-1 and J usage is TRBJ1-1; D may be TRBD1 (6 bases). The germline gives CDR1 SQVTM, CDR2 ANQGSEA. V was cut by 0 bases and J by 0 bases, with 14 bases left in between. CDR3 length equals 16 residues. The full variable domain, completed using reference TRBV29-1 and TRBJ1-1, is SAVISQKPSRDICQRGTSLTIQCQVDSQVTMMFWYRQQPGQSLTLIATANQGSEATYESGFVIDKFPISRPNLTFSTLTVSNMSPEDSSIYLCSVEDLGGAMNTEAFFGQGTRLTVV.

V is TRBV7-9 and J is TRBJ1-2, with D possibly TRBD1 on 5 matching bases. The V gene's germline CDR1 is SEHNR and CDR2 FQNEAQ (reference sequence). The CDR3 spans 14 residues. Trimming took off 5 bases at V and 4 bases at J, with 14 bases between the two ends. DNA of the CDR3: TGTGCCAGCAGCCGGGGAGGGGAAATCTATGGCTACACCTTC. This codes for CASSRGGEIYGYTF. Using reference TRBV7-9 and TRBJ1-2 for the parts outside the CDR3, the full variable domain is DTGVSQNPRHKITKRGQNVTFRCDPISEHNRLYWYRQTLGQGPEFLTYFQNEAQLEKSRLLSDRFSAERPKGSFSTLEIQRTEQGDSAMYLCASSRGGEIYGYTFGSGTRLTVV.

The rearrangement links TRBV15 to TRBJ1-1, with D uncertain. The CDR3 is 12 amino acids. V lost 0 bases, J lost 11 bases, and 10 bases lay in between. Germline loops: CDR1 LNHNV, CDR2 YYDKDF (reference sequence). The CDR3 spells CATSRDSTRAFF. The CDR3 DNA is TGTGCCACCAGCAGAGATTCGACACGGGCTTTCTTT.

Notes on this clone: Other DNA sequences within the sample encode an identical CDR3. The chain carries TRBV5-1 and TRBJ2-7; no clear D. This CDR3 has 12 residues. CDR1 and CDR2 from the germline V gene are SGHRS and YFSETQ. The germline V and J ends were trimmed by 0 bases and 4 bases, with 5 bases remaining between them. The CDR3 here is CASSLDGYEQYF. The CDR3 nucleotides are TGCGCCAGCAGCTTGGACGGGTACGAGCAGTACTTC. Looking up the rest from reference TRBV5-1 and TRBJ2-7 gives the full variable domain: KAGVTQTPRYLIKTRGQQVTLSCSPISGHRSVSWYQQTPGQGLQFLFEYFSETQRNKGNFPGRFSGRQFSNSRSEMNVSTLELGDSALYLCASSLDGYEQYFGPGTRLTVT.

This clone is a singleton in its sample. The germline gene is not matched at one end of the junction; a read error may be the cause. The rearrangement links TRBV10-3 to TRBJ2-1, with 8 positions matching TRBD1. Germline-derived CDR1 and CDR2 are ENHRY and SYGVKD. This CDR3 is 17 amino acids long. Here the CDR3 DNA reads TGTGCCATCAGTCGGACAGGGATGAGCCCCTCCGACAATGAGCAGTTCTTC. This codes for CAISRTGMSPSDNEQFF.

This chain connects TRBV19 to TRBJ2-7; 7 bases are shared with TRBD2. Germline loops: CDR1 LNHDA, CDR2 SQIVND (reference sequence). The CDR3 is made up of 15 amino acids. V was clipped by 7 bases and J by 1 base; unmatched bases: 10. CDR3: CASTQRDGLSYEQYF. CDR3 in DNA: TGTGCCAGTACCCAGCGGGACGGTCTTTCCTACGAGCAGTACTTC.

This chain joins TRBV3-1 (or the pseudogene TRBV3-2) and TRBJ1-1; D is possibly TRBD1 (6 bases). Germline V gives CDR1 LGHDT, CDR2 YNNKEL (reference sequence). This CDR3 is 16 amino acids long. Between the trimmed V and J ends, which lost 4 bases and 4 bases, there was a span of 19 bases. The CDR3 reads CASSPLLGGLGTEAFF. CDR3 sequence (DNA): TGTGCCAGCAGCCCCCTCTTGGGGGGGCTCGGCACTGAAGCTTTCTTT.

The chain employs TRBV5-6 and TRBJ2-7; no reliable D call. This CDR3 contains 12 residues. Germline CDR1 reads SGHDT; CDR2 reads YYEEEE. The V end was cut by 4 bases, the J end by 2 bases, with 7 bases between. The CDR3 region is CASSRSTYEQYF. The CDR3 nucleotides read TGTGCCAGCAGCAGAAGCACCTACGAGCAGTACTTC.

This clone came up a few times. The chain uses TRBV10-2 and TRBJ2-5; TRBD2 aligns across 12 bases. Germline CDR1 is WSHSY and CDR2 is SAAADI. The length of the CDR3 is 14 residues. With 7 bases clipped from V and 2 bases from J, the junction kept 2 bases outside the gene matches. The CDR3 bases are TGCGCCAGCAAGCTAGCGGGGGGGCAAGAGACCCAGTACTTC. Its translation: CASKLAGGQETQYF.

The chain carries TRBV28 and TRBJ1-5; D is unresolved. The CDR3 totals 10 residues. The V end lost 8 bases, the J end lost 6 bases, and 5 bases lay between the germline ends. From germline, CDR1 is MDHEN and CDR2 SYDVKM. The chain's CDR3 is CASGGQPQHF. As DNA, the CDR3 is TGTGCCAGCGGAGGTCAGCCCCAGCATTTT.

V and J are TRBV5-1 and TRBJ2-7; D might be TRBD1 (5 bases). The CDR3 is 13 amino acids. V lost 0 bases and J lost 4, with 8 bases in between. The V gene's germline CDR1 is SGHRS and CDR2 YFSETQ. CDR3 protein: CASSLGTLYEQYF. Here the CDR3 DNA reads TGCGCCAGCAGCTTGGGGACACTTTACGAGCAGTACTTC. Using reference TRBV5-1 and TRBJ2-7 for the parts outside the CDR3, the full variable domain is KAGVTQTPRYLIKTRGQQVTLSCSPISGHRSVSWYQQTPGQGLQFLFEYFSETQRNKGNFPGRFSGRQFSNSRSEMNVSTLELGDSALYLCASSLGTLYEQYFGPGTRLTVT.

CDR3 region: CASSPDTGELFF. The CDR3 region has the DNA TGTGCCAGCAGCCCAGACACCGGGGAGCTGTTTTTT. The chain couples TRBV12-3 or TRBV12-4 to TRBJ2-2; no clear D. This CDR3 contains 12 residues. Trimming removed 6 bases at V and 3 bases at J, with 5 bases between.